Shown below are 17 T cell receptor beta chains from a single sample sequenced in a study of T cells after yellow fever vaccination. TCRdb called the 5' RACE reads again in MiXCR, with one record for every CDR3 protein. The sample contains some 600,000 distinct CDR3 sequences, 17% of which appear only once. This specimen consisted of PBMCs, obtained 4 to 5 days after the first yellow fever vaccination. These receptors all come from a man between 18 and 35 years old who received the YFV17D yellow fever vaccine.

This clonotype was recorded a few times. V and J are TRBV18 and TRBJ2-2; 10 positions agree with TRBD1. From germline, CDR1 is KGHSH and CDR2 LQKENI. There are 16 residues in the CDR3. With 4 bases clipped from V and 6 bases from J, the junction kept 8 bases outside the gene matches. The CDR3 here is CASSLPGTGEAGELFF. CDR3 in DNA: TGTGCCAGCTCACTACCCGGGACAGGGGAAGCCGGGGAGCTGTTTTTT. Looking up the rest from reference TRBV18 and TRBJ2-2 gives the full variable domain: NAGVMQNPRHLVRRRGQEARLRCSPMKGHSHVYWYRQLPEEGLKFMVYLQKENIIDESGMPKERFSAEFPKEGPSILRIQQVVRGDSAAYFCASSLPGTGEAGELFFGEGSRLTVL.

This clonotype was observed a handful of times. The chain uses TRBV6-1 and TRBJ2-2; TRBD1 matches at 9 bases. CDR3 length: 16 residues. Germline loops: CDR1 MNHNS, CDR2 SASEGT. V lost 10 bases and J lost 3; bases outside the gene matches: 12. The chain's CDR3 is CATGRDRDRYTGELFF. CDR3 coding DNA: TGTGCCACCGGACGGGACAGGGACCGGTACACCGGGGAGCTGTTTTTT.

The V gene is TRBV19, the J gene TRBJ2-7, with 8 bases lining up with TRBD2. V lost 5 bases and J lost 2; bases outside the gene matches: 5. The CDR3 is made up of 14 amino acids. Germline assignment: CDR1 LNHDA and CDR2 SQIVND (reference sequence). CDR3 in amino acids: CASSRLAPPYEQYV. The DNA of the CDR3 is TGTGCCAGTAGTCGACTAGCGCCGCCCTACGAGCAGTACGTC.

This clonotype turned up a few times. This chain's CDR3 is CASSPPGPQGAFF. The CDR3 nucleotides are TGTGCCAGCAGCCCTCCGGGACCCCAGGGCGCTTTCTTT. The gene calls are TRBV7-9 and TRBJ1-1, with D perhaps TRBD1 (5 bases). The CDR3 has 13 residues. Germline CDR1 is SEHNR and CDR2 is FQNEAQ (reference sequence). The V end was cut by 5 bases, the J end by 11 bases, with 18 bases between.

The chain's CDR3 is CSASRLGRGSSGQYF. The DNA for the CDR3 is TGCAGTGCTAGTCGTCTGGGCAGGGGAAGCTCGGGGCAGTACTTC. The rearrangement uses TRBV20-1 and TRBJ2-7; maybe TRBD1 (6 bases). Germline assignment: CDR1 DFQATT and CDR2 SNEGSKA (reference sequence). This CDR3 is built from 15 residues. V lost 3 bases and J 9 bases, leaving 24 bases between the germline ends.

This clonotype was detected only a few times. The J gene is TRBJ2-3, the V gene TRBV12-3 or TRBV12-4; weak D call: TRBD1 (5 bases). Between the trimmed V and J ends, which lost 7 bases and 0 bases, there was a span of 11 bases. There are 14 residues in the CDR3. DNA of the CDR3: TGTGCCAGCATCGACAGAGCTAGCACAGATACGCAGTATTTT. Translated, it gives CASIDRASTDTQYF.

This clonotype was seen more than once but under ten times. The V and J genes are TRBV11-1 and TRBJ2-7; 7 positions agree with TRBD1. CDR3 size: 18 residues. The germline gives CDR1 SGHAT, CDR2 FQDESV (reference sequence). V lost 1 base, J lost 0 bases, and 12 bases stayed unmatched. CDR3: CASSLEDLGQFSSYEQYV. The CDR3 coding sequence is TGTGCCAGCAGCTTAGAGGATTTGGGACAGTTCAGCTCCTACGAGCAGTACGTC.

The rearrangement links TRBV4-3 to TRBJ2-7; D may be TRBD2 (5 bases). V shed 1 base and J shed 4 bases, with 11 bases lying between them. Looked up from germline, CDR1 is LGHNA and CDR2 is YSLEER. CDR3 length: 14 amino acids. In DNA, the CDR3 is TGCGCCAGCAGCCAAGGGAGGTCGAAGTACGAGCAGTACTTC. It translates to CASSQGRSKYEQYF.

The chain couples TRBV7-9 to TRBJ2-5; D may be TRBD2 (5 bases). The CDR3 is made up of 15 amino acids. Trimming shortened V by 6 bases and J by 5 bases, and 19 bases separated the two germline ends. Germline loops: CDR1 SEHNR, CDR2 FQNEAQ (reference sequence). The DNA for the CDR3 is TGTGCCAGCAGACCTACGATCGAATCGGGGGAGACCCAGTACTTC. This translates into CASRPTIESGETQYF.

The gene calls are TRBV5-1 and TRBJ2-2; 11 bases are shared with TRBD1. This CDR3 has 15 residues. Trimming cost V 1 base and J 6 bases; bases outside gene matches: 2. Per germline, CDR1 SGHRS and CDR2 YFSETQ. CDR3 in amino acids: CASSLRTGGAGELFF. For the CDR3, the DNA is TGCGCCAGCAGCTTGCGGACAGGGGGCGCCGGGGAGCTGTTTTTT.

This clonotype has only a few counts. V is TRBV18 and J is TRBJ2-7; TRBD1 aligns across 7 bases. The CDR3 runs 15 residues. V lost 0 bases, J lost 5 bases, and 7 bases stayed unmatched. Germline values: CDR1 KGHSH, CDR2 LQKENI. The CDR3 DNA sequence: TGTGCCAGCTCACCACCGGGCACAGGGGTGGACGAGCAGTACTTC. This translates into CASSPPGTGVDEQYF.

The chain employs TRBV7-8 and TRBJ2-2, with TRBD2 identical over 8 bases. The CDR3 contains 15 residues. Losses at the gene ends were 6 bases for V and 2 bases for J; bases not matched to a gene: 5. CDR1 is SGHVS and CDR2 is FQNEAQ in the germline V gene. CDR3 nucleotides: TGTGCCAGCAGGCCAGCGGGGGTCAACACCGGGGAGCTGTTTTTT. Protein sequence: CASRPAGVNTGELFF.

In this sample, this clonotype turned up once. This chain links TRBV5-1 with TRBJ2-7; D uncertain. Germline V CDR1 and CDR2: SGHRS, YFSETQ. The CDR3 has 12 amino acids. V was clipped by 7 bases and J by 4 bases, with 12 bases between them. The CDR3: CASGPDFYEQYF. DNA for the CDR3: TGCGCCAGCGGACCAGACTTTTACGAGCAGTACTTC.

In its sample, this clonotype was seen a few times. V is TRBV14 and J is TRBJ2-1; 7 bases are a match to TRBD1. Germline lookup yields CDR1 SGHDN and CDR2 FVKESK. There are 15 residues in the CDR3. V gave up 5 bases and J gave up 4 bases; unmatched junction bases: 8. The CDR3: CASSYTGVQYNEQFF. The CDR3, as DNA: TGTGCCAGCAGCTATACAGGGGTCCAATACAATGAGCAGTTCTTC.

The chain is built from TRBV7-9 and TRBJ2-7; TRBD1 might be the D (7 bases). The V gene's germline CDR1 is SEHNR and CDR2 FQNEAQ (reference sequence). With 5 bases removed from V and 6 bases from J, the gap between germline ends came to 14 bases. This CDR3 is built from 13 residues. CDR3 DNA: TGTGCCAGCAGCCCAGGGGGGTTAGGCGAGCAGTACGTC. It specifies CASSPGGLGEQYV.

This clonotype was seen more than once but under ten times. The CDR3 here is CASSRDRITYNEQFF. CDR3 DNA sequence: TGTGCCAGCAGCCGCGACCGGATAACCTACAATGAGCAGTTCTTC. The chain joins TRBV5-4 to TRBJ2-1; no definite D call. The V and J ends lost 4 bases and 2 bases respectively, with 13 bases between them. CDR1 and CDR2 from the germline V gene are SGHNT and YYREEE (reference sequence). This CDR3 is built from 15 residues. Full variable domain (remainder filled in from reference TRBV5-4 and TRBJ2-1): ETGVTQSPTHLIKTRGQQVTLRCSSQSGHNTVSWYQQALGQGPQFIFQYYREEENGRGNFPPRFSGLQFPNYSSELNVNALELDDSALYLCASSRDRITYNEQFFGPGTRLTVL.

The V gene is TRBV6-5, the J gene TRBJ1-1; D gene unclear. Trimming cost V 2 bases and J 3 bases, with 10 bases left between them. The germline V gene has CDR1 MNHEY and CDR2 SVGAGI. The length of the CDR3 is 14 residues. In DNA, the CDR3 is TGTGCCAGCAGTTACAGGGCGGTGGACACTGAAGCTTTCTTT. This translates into CASSYRAVDTEAFF.